The T cell receptor (beta chain) described here comes from a study of shared clonotypes between healthy human individuals. Looking at the study overall: A donor's plate count was three for CD4 naive and three for CD4 memory; CD8 naive had two and CD8 memory one. Study-wide results and limits: Investigators expected sequencing depth to affect clonotype sharing among donors.

The table came from immunoSEQ multiplex PCR; TCRdb's copy has only in-frame clones and leaves some out. The sample shows about 2.1 million clones, just over 90% of them seen only once. Turning to this clone: Its specificity is unknown.

The V gene lost 10 bases and the J gene lost 0 bases, with 13 bases spanning the gap. Germline-derived CDR1 and CDR2 are MNHNS and SASEGT. This CDR3 is built from 14 residues. Naivety among CD8 cells was defined by CD45RO negativity and positive CCR7 selection, thereby excluding terminally differentiated effector memory CD45RA+ cells. The donor population consisted of healthy HIV-negative adults with no recent acute infections or vaccinations. The sequence was obtained from a man younger than 30 in good health. Some clones in this sample may be carry-over from other donors' samples. The sample consisted of naive CD8+ T cells from PBMCs. The chain links TRBV6-1 to TRBJ1-3, with D perhaps matching TRBD1 (5 bases). CDR3 amino acids: CATVRDSSGNTIYF. CDR3 bases: TGTGCCACCGTCAGGGATAGCTCTGGAAACACCATATATTTT.